This TCR beta chain was found in a study of CD4 T cells in relation to SARS-CoV-2 and coronaviruses. Broader study findings: Around 60% of donors had memory CD4+ clonotypes crossrecognizing SARS-CoV-2 and common cold coronavirus spike.

Before the COVID-19 pandemic, during about 2011-2019, CD4+ T cells were taken from unexposed donors. Unmatched junction bases numbered 4, after V lost 3 bases and J lost 1 base. CDR3 length equals 15 residues. CDR1 SGDLS and CDR2 YYNGEE come from the germline V gene. The table came from immunoSEQ multiplex PCR; TCRdb's copy has only in-frame clones and leaves some out. The sample carries about 65,000 clones, around 87% recorded once. Points on this clone: Its antigen is not known.

This chain uses TRBV9 with TRBJ2-7, with 10 bases that match TRBD2. The sample was memory CD4+ T cells from PBMCs. This clonotype was sampled from a human donor in good health. The CDR3 DNA sequence: TGTGCCAGCAGCGCGGAGCGGGGGGGTTCCTACGAGCAGTACTTC. Translated, it gives CASSAERGGSYEQYF.